This T cell receptor (beta chain) was captured by sequencing in a study of T-cell reconstitution after alpha-beta-depleted transplantation in children. The TCRbeta library was prepared with unique molecular identifiers. TCRdb reprocessed the PCR reads via MiXCR and lists one record per CDR3 protein. The table lists more than 400,000 distinct CDR3 sequences, approximately 10% of them singletons. As to this clonotype: Its target is not known.

Findings and limits, study-wide: The origin of alpha-beta T cells about two months after transplant was reportedly several hundred expanded graft clones.

Germline V gene sequence: CDR1 MGHDK, CDR2 SYGVNS. V lost 1 base and J lost 5; bases outside the gene matches: 12. CDR3 length: 17 residues. This TCR was recovered from a female patient aged 2-9 years who had a stem cell transplant for aplastic anemia, so the T cells may come from the graft donor. The rearrangement uses TRBV25-1 and TRBJ2-5; 8 nucleotides align to TRBD1. Sequencing used PBMCs, mostly from graft donor cells, obtained 180 days after TCRalphabeta/CD19-depleted stem cell transplant. CDR3 loop: CASSEFGWGRGLETQYF. The DNA for the CDR3 is TGTGCCAGCAGTGAATTTGGATGGGGCAGGGGGCTGGAGACCCAGTACTTC.